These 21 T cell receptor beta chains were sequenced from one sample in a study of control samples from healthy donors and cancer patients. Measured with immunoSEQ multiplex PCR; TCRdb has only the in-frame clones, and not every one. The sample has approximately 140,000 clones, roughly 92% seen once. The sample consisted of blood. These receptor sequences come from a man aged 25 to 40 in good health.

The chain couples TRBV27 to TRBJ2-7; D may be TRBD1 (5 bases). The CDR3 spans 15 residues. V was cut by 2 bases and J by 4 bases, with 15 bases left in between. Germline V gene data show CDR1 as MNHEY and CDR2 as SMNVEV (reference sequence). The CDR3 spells CASSLTWQGDYEQYF. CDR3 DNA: TGTGCCAGCAGTTTAACCTGGCAGGGTGATTACGAGCAGTACTTC.

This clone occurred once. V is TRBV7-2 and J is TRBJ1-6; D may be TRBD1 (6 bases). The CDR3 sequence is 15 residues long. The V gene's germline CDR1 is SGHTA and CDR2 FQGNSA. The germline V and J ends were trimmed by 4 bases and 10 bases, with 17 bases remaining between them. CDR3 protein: CASSSAGGRRSPLHF. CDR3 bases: TGTGCCAGCAGCTCGGCGGGGGGGCGAAGATCACCCCTCCACTTT.

Written as DNA, the CDR3 is TGTGCCAGCAGTCAAGTAGTAAACTATGGCTACACCTTC. The encoded protein is CASSQVVNYGYTF. The V gene is TRBV28, the J gene TRBJ1-2; D remains ambiguous. The CDR3 runs 13 residues. V was cut by 5 bases and J by 2 bases, with 9 bases left in between. Germline-derived CDR1 and CDR2 are MDHEN and SYDVKM.

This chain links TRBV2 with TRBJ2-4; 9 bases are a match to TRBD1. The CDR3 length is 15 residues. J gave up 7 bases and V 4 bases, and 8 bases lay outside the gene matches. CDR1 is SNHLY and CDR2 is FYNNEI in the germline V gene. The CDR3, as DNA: TGTGCCAGCAGTGCGGGACAGGGTAGTCGGAACATTCAGTACTTC. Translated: CASSAGQGSRNIQYF.

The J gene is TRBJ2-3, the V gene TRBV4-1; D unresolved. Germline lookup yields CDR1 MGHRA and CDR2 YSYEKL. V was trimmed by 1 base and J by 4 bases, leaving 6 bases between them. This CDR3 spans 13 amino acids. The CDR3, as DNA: TGCGCCAGCAGCCAAGTTCGGTCAGATACGCAGTATTTT. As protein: CASSQVRSDTQYF.

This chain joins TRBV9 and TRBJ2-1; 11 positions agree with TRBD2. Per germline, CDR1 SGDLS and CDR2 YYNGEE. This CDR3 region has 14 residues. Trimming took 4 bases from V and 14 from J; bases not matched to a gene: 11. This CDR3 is CASSHSGTSGEEFF. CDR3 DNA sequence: TGTGCCAGCAGCCACAGTGGGACTAGCGGAGAGGAGTTCTTC. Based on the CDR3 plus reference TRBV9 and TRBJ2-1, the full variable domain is DSGVTQTPKHLITATGQRVTLRCSPRSGDLSVYWYQQSLDQGLQFLIQYYNGEERAKGNILERFSAQQFPDLHSELNLSSLELGDSALYFCASSHSGTSGEEFFGPGTRLTVL.

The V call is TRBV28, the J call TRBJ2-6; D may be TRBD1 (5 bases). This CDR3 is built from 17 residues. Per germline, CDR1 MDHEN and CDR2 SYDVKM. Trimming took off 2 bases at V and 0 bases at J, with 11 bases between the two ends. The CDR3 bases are TGTGCCAGCAGTTTAGCAGGGATCAACTCTGGGGCCAACGTCCTGACTTTC. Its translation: CASSLAGINSGANVLTF.

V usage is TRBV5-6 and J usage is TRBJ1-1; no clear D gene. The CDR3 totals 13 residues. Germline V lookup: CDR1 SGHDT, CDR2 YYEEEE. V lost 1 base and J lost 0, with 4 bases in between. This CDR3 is CASSLWLNTEAFF. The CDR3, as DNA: TGTGCCAGCAGCTTGTGGCTGAACACTGAAGCTTTCTTT.

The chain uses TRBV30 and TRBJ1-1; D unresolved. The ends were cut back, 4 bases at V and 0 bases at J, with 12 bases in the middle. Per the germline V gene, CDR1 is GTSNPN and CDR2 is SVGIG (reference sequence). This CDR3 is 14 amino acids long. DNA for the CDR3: TGTGCCTGGACCTCGAGGGTCATGAACACTGAAGCTTTCTTT. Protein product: CAWTSRVMNTEAFF.

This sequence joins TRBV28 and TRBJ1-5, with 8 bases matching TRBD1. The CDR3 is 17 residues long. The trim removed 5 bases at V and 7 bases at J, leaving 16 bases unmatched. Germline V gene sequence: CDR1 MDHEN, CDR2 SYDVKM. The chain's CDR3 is CASSPDRGRPGNQPQHF. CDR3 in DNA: TGTGCCAGCAGTCCAGACAGGGGAAGACCTGGGAACCAGCCCCAGCATTTT.

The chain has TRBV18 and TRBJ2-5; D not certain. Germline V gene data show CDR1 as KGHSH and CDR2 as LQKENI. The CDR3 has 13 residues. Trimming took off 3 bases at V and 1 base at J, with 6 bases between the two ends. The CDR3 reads CASSPHIQETQYF. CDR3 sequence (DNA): TGTGCCAGCTCACCCCACATCCAAGAGACCCAGTACTTC.

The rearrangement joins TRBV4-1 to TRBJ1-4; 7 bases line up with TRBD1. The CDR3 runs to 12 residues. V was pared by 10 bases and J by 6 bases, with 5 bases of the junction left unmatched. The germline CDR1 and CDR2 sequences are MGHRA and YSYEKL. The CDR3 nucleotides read TGCGCCACAGGGGGGGGTTATGAAAAACTGTTTTTT. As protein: CATGGGYEKLFF.

The CDR3 spells CASSLSWRTSTDTQYF. The CDR3 bases are TGTGCCAGCAGCTTATCGTGGCGCACTAGCACAGATACGCAGTATTTT. J is TRBJ2-3 and V is TRBV7-8; the D is unclear. The germline V gene has CDR1 SGHVS and CDR2 FQNEAQ. The CDR3 loop spans 16 amino acids. The V and J ends lost 2 bases and 0 bases respectively, with 12 bases between them. Full variable domain (rest looked up from reference TRBV7-8 and TRBJ2-3): GAGVSQSPRYKVAKRGQDVALRCDPISGHVSLFWYQQALGQGPEFLTYFQNEAQLDKSGLPSDRFFAERPEGSVSTLKIQRTQQEDSAVYLCASSLSWRTSTDTQYFGPGTRLTVL.

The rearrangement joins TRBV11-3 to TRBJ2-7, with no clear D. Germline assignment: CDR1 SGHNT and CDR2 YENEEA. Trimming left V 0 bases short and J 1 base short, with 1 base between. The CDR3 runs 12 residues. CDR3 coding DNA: TGTGCCAGCAGCTTAGATTCCTACGAGCAGTACTTC. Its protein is CASSLDSYEQYF.

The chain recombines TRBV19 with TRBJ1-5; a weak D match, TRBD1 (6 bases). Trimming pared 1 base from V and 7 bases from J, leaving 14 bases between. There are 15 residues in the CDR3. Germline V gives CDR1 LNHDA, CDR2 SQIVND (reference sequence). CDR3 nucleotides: TGTGCCAGTAGTATAGGGTCTGAGGGACACCAGCCCCAGCATTTT. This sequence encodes CASSIGSEGHQPQHF.

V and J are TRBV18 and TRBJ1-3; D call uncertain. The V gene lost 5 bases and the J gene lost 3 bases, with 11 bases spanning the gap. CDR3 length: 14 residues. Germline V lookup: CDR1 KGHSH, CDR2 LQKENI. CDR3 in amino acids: CASSSSTFGNTIYF. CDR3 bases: TGTGCCAGCTCATCCTCGACTTTTGGAAACACCATATATTTT.

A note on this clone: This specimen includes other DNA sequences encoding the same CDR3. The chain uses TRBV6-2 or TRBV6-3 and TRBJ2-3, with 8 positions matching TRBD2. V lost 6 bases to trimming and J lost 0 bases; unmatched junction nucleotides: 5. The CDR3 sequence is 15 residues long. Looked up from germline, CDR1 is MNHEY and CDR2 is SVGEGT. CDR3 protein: CASSQTSGSTDTQYF. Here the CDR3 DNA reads TGTGCCAGCAGCCAAACTAGCGGAAGCACAGATACGCAGTATTTT.

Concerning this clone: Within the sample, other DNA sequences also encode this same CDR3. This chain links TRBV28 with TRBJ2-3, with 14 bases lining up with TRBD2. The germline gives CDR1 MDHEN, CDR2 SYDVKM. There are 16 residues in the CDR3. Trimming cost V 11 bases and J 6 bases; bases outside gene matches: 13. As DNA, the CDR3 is TGTGCCTGCGACGGGGGACTAGCGGGAGAAGTGGATACGCAGTATTTT. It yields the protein CACDGGLAGEVDTQYF.

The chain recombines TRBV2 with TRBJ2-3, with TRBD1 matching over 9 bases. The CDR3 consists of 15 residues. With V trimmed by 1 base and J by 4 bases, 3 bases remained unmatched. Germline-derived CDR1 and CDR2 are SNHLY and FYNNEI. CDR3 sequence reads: CASSEEQGASDTQYF. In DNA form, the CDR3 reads TGTGCCAGCAGTGAAGAACAGGGGGCATCAGATACGCAGTATTTT.

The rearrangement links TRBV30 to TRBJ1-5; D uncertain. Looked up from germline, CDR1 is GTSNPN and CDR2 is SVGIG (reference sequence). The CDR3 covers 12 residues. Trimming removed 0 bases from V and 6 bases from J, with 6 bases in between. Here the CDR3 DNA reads TGTGCCTGGAGTGTACTCAGTCAGCCCCAGCATTTT. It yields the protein CAWSVLSQPQHF.

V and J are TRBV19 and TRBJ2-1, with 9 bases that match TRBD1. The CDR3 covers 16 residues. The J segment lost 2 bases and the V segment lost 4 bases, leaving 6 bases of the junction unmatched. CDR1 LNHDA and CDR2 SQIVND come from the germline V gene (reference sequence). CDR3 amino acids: CASSTGQGYAYNEQFF. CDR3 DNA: TGTGCCAGTAGTACCGGACAGGGGTATGCCTACAATGAGCAGTTCTTC.